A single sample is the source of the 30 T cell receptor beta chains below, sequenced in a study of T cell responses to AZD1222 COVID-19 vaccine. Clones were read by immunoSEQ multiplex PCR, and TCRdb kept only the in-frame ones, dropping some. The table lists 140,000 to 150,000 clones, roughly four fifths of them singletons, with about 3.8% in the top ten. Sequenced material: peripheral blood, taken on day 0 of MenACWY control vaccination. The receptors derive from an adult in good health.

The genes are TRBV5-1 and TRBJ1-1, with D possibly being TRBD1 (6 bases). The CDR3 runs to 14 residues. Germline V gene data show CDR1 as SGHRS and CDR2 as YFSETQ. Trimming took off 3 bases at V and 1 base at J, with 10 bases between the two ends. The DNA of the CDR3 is TGCGCCAGCAGCTGGGGGGACACGAACACTGAAGCTTTCTTT. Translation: CASSWGDTNTEAFF.

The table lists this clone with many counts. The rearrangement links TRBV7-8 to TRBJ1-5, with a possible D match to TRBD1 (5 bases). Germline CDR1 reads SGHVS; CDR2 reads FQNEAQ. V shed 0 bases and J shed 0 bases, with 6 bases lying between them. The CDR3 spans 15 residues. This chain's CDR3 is CASSLADISNQPQHF. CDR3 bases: TGTGCCAGCAGCTTAGCGGACATTAGCAATCAGCCCCAGCATTTT.

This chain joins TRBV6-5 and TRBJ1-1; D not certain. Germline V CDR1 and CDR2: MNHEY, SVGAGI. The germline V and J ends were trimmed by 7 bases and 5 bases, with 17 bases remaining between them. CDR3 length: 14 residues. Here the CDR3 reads CASTPPGLGTEAFF. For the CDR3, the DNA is TGTGCCAGCACCCCACCAGGCCTGGGAACTGAAGCTTTCTTT.

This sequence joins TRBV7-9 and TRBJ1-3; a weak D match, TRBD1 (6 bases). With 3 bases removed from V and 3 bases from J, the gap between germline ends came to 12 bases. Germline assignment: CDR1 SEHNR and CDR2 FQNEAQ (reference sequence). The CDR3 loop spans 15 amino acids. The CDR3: CASSFSGAFGNTIYF. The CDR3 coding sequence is TGTGCCAGCAGCTTTTCAGGGGCGTTTGGAAACACCATATATTTT.

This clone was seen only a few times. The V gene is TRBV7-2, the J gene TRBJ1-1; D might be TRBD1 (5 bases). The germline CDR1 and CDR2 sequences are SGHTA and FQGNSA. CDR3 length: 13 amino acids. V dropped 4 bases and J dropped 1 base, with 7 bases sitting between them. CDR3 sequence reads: CASSWGRNTEAFF. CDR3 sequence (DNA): TGTGCCAGCAGCTGGGGCAGGAACACTGAAGCTTTCTTT.

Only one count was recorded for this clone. The CDR3 protein is CASSSKGWANEKLFF. CDR3 in DNA: TGTGCCAGCAGTTCAAAGGGGTGGGCTAATGAAAAACTGTTTTTT. The J gene is TRBJ1-4, the V gene TRBV27; TRBD1 is a possible D gene (5 bases). The CDR3 length is 15 residues. Germline CDR1 MNHEY, CDR2 SMNVEV (reference sequence). The V gene lost 4 bases and the J gene lost 3 bases, with 12 bases spanning the gap.

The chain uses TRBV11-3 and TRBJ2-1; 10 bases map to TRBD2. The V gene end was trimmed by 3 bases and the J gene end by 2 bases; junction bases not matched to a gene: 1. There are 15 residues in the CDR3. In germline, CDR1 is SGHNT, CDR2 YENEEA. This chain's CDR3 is CASSFSGGTYNEQFF. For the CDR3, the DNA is TGTGCCAGCAGCTTTAGCGGGGGGACCTACAATGAGCAGTTCTTC.

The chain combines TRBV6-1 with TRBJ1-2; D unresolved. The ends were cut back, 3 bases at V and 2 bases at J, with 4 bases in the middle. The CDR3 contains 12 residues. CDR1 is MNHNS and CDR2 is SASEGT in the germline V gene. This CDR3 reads CASSDSNYGYTF. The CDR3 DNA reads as TGTGCCAGCAGTGACAGCAACTATGGCTACACCTTC.

CDR3 sequence: CAVSGGSYEQYF. CDR3 DNA sequence: TGTGCCGTCTCCGGGGGGTCCTACGAGCAGTACTTC. The chain uses TRBV7-9 and TRBJ2-7, with 7 bases matching TRBD2. After removal of 11 bases from V and 1 base from J, the junction contained 5 bases not matched to a gene. The CDR3 loop spans 12 amino acids. The germline V gene has CDR1 SEHNR and CDR2 FQNEAQ (reference sequence).

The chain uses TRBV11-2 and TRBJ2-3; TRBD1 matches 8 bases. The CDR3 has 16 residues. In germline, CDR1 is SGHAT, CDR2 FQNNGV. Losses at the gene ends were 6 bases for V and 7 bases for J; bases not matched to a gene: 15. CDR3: CASRIRTGTLLNTQYF. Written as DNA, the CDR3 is TGTGCCAGCAGGATCCGGACAGGGACATTATTGAATACGCAGTATTTT.

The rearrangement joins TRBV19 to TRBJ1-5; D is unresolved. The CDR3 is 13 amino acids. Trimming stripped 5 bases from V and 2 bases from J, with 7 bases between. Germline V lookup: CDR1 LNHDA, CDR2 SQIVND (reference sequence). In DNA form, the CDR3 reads TGTGCCAGTAGTCTGCAGGGCAATCAGCCCCAGCATTTT. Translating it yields CASSLQGNQPQHF. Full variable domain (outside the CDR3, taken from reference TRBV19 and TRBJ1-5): DGGITQSPKYLFRKEGQNVTLSCEQNLNHDAMYWYRQDPGQGLRLIYYSQIVNDFQKGDIAEGYSVSREKKESFPLTVTSAQKNPTAFYLCASSLQGNQPQHFGDGTRLSIL.

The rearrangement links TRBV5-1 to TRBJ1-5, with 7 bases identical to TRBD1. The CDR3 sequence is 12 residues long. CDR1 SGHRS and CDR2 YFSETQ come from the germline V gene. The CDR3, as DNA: TGCGGCAGGGGGAAACAGAATCAGCCCCAGCATTTT. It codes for CGRGKQNQPQHF.

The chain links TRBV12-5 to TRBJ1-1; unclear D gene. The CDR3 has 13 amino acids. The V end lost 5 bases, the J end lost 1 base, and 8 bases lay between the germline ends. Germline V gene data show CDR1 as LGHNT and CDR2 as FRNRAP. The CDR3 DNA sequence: TGTGCTAGTGGTGTCCAGACGAACACTGAAGCTTTCTTT. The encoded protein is CASGVQTNTEAFF.

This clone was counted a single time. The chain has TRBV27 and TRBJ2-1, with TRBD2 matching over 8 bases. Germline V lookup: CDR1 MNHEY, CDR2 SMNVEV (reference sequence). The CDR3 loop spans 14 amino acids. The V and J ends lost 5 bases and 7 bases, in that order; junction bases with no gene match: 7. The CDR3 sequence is CASSRRGGMNEQFF. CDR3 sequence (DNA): TGTGCCAGCAGTCGACGGGGGGGCATGAATGAGCAGTTCTTC.

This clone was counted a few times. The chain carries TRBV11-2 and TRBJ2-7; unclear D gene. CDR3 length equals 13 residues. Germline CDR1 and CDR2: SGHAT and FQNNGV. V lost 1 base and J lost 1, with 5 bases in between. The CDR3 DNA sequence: TGTGCCAGCAGCTTAGGCCAGTCCTACGAGCAGTACTTC. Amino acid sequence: CASSLGQSYEQYF.

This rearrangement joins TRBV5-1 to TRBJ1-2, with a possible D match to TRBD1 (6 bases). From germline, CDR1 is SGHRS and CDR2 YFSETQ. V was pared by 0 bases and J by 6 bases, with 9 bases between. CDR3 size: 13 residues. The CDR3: CASSLESGDGYTF. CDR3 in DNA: TGCGCCAGCAGCTTGGAGTCAGGGGATGGCTACACCTTC.

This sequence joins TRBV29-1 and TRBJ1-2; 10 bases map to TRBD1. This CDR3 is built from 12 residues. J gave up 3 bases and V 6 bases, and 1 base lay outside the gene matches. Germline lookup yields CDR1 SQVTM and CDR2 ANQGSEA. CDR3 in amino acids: CSVGQGDYGYTF. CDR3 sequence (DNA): TGCAGCGTCGGACAGGGGGACTATGGCTACACCTTC. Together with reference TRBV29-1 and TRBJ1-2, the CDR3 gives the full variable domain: SAVISQKPSRDICQRGTSLTIQCQVDSQVTMMFWYRQQPGQSLTLIATANQGSEATYESGFVIDKFPISRPNLTFSTLTVSNMSPEDSSIYLCSVGQGDYGYTFGSGTRLTVV.

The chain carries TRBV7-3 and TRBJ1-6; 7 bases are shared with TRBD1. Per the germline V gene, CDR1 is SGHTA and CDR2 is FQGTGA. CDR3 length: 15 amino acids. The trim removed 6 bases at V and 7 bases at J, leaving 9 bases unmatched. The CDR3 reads CASRPDRVKNSPLHF. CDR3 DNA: TGTGCCAGCAGGCCCGACAGGGTAAAGAATTCACCCCTCCACTTT.

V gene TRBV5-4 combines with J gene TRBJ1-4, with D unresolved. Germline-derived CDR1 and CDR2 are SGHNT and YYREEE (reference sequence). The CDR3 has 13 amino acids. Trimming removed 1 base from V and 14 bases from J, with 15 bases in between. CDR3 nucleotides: TGTGCCAGCAGCTTGCCCCCCCCCGGACGCCTGTTTTTT. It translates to CASSLPPPGRLFF.

In DNA form, the CDR3 reads TGTGCCAGCAGCTTGTTTCAGGGGGGTAGAACTAATGAAAAACTGTTTTTT. It specifies CASSLFQGGRTNEKLFF. The genes are TRBV5-6 and TRBJ1-4; 7 bases fit TRBD1. The length of the CDR3 is 17 residues. The V segment lost 1 base and the J segment 1 base; nucleotides outside the gene matches: 7. From germline, CDR1 is SGHDT and CDR2 YYEEEE.

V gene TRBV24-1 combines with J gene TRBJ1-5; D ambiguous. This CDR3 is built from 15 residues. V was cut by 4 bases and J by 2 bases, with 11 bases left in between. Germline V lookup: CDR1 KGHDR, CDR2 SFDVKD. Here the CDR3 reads CATSETGWGNQPQHF. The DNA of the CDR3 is TGTGCCACCAGTGAAACGGGATGGGGCAATCAGCCCCAGCATTTT.

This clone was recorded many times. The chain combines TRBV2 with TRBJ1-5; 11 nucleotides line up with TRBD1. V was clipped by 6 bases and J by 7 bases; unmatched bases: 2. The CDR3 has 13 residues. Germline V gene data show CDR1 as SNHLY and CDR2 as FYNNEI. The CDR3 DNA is TGTGCCAGCAGGGGGACAGGGGGACAGCCCCAGCATTTT. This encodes CASRGTGGQPQHF.

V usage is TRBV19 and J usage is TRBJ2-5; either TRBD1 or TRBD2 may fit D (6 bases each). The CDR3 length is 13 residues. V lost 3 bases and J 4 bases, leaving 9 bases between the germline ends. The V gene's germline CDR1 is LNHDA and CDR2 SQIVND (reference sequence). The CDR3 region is CASSIGGTETQYF. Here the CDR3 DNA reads TGTGCCAGTAGTATCGGGGGCACAGAGACCCAGTACTTC. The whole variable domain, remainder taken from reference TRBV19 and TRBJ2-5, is DGGITQSPKYLFRKEGQNVTLSCEQNLNHDAMYWYRQDPGQGLRLIYYSQIVNDFQKGDIAEGYSVSREKKESFPLTVTSAQKNPTAFYLCASSIGGTETQYFGPGTRLLVL.

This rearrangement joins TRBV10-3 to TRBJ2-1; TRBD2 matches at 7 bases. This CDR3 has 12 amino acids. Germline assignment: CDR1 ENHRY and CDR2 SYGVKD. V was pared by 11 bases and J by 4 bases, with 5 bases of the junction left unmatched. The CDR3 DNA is TGTGCCGCCGGGGGGAGTTACAATGAGCAGTTCTTC. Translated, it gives CAAGGSYNEQFF.

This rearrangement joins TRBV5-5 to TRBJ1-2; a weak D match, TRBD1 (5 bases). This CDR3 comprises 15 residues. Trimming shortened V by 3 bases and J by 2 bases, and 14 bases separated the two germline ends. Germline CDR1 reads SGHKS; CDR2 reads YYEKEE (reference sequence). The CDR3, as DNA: TGTGCCAGCAGCTCCGACGGGGCTTGGAACTATGGCTACACCTTC. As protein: CASSSDGAWNYGYTF. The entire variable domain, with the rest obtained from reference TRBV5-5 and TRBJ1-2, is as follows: DAGVTQSPTHLIKTRGQQVTLRCSPISGHKSVSWYQQVLGQGPQFIFQYYEKEERGRGNFPDRFSARQFPNYSSELNVNALLLGDSALYLCASSSDGAWNYGYTFGSGTRLTVV.

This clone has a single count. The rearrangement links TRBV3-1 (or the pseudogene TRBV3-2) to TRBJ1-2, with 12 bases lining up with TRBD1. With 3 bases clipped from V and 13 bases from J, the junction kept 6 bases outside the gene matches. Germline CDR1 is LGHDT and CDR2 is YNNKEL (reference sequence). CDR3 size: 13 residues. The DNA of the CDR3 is TGTGCCAGCAGCCAGGGGGACAGGGGGCGTCTCACCTTC. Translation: CASSQGDRGRLTF.

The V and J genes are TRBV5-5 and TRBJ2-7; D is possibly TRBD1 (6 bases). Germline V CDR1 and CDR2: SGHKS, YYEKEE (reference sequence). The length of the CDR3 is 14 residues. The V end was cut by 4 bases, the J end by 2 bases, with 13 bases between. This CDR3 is CASSVTGTTYEQYF. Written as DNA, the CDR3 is TGTGCCAGCAGCGTAACCGGGACAACCTACGAGCAGTACTTC.

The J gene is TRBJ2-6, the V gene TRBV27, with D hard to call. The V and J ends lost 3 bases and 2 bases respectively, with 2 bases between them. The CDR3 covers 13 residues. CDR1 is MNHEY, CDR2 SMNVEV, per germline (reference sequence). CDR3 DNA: TGTGCCAGCAGTTTTGCTGGGGCCAACGTCCTGACTTTC. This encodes CASSFAGANVLTF.

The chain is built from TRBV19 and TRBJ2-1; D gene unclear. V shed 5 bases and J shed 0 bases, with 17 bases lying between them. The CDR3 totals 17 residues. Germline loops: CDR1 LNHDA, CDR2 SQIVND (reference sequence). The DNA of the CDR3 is TGTGCCAGTAGTTTATTCCCCTCAGAAAGCTCCTACAATGAGCAGTTCTTC. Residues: CASSLFPSESSYNEQFF. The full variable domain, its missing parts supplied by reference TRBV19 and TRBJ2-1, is DGGITQSPKYLFRKEGQNVTLSCEQNLNHDAMYWYRQDPGQGLRLIYYSQIVNDFQKGDIAEGYSVSREKKESFPLTVTSAQKNPTAFYLCASSLFPSESSYNEQFFGPGTRLTVL.

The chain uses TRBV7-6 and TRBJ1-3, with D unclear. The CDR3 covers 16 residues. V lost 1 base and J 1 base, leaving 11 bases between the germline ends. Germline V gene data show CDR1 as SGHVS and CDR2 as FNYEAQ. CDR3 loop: CASSLGPVSSGNTIYF. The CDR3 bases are TGTGCCAGCAGCTTAGGGCCAGTCTCGTCTGGAAACACCATATATTTT.